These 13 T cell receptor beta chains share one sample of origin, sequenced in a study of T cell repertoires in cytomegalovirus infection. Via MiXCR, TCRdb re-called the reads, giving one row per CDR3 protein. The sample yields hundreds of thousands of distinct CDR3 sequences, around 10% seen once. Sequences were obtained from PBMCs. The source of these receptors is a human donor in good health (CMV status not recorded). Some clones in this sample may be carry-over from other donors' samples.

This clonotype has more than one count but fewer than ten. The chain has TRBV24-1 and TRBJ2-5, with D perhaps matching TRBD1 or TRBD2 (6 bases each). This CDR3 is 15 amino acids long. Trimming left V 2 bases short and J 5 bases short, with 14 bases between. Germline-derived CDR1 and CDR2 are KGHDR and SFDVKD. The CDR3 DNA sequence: TGTGCCACCAGTGATTCCGGGACACGGGGGGAGACCCAGTACTTC. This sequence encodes CATSDSGTRGETQYF.

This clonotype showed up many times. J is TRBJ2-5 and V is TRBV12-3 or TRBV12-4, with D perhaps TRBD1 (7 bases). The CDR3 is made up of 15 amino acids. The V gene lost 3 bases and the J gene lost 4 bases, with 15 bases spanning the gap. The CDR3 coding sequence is TGTGCCAGCAGTTTTGTCGGGCAGGGGGGAGAGACCCAGTACTTC. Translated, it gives CASSFVGQGGETQYF.

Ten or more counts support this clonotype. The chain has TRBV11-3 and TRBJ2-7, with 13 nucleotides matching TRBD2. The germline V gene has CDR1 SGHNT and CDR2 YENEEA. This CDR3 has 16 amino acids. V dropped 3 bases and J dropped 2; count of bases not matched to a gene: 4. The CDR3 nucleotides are TGTGCCAGCAGCTTGGGGACTAGCGGGAACACCTACGAGCAGTACTTC. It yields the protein CASSLGTSGNTYEQYF.

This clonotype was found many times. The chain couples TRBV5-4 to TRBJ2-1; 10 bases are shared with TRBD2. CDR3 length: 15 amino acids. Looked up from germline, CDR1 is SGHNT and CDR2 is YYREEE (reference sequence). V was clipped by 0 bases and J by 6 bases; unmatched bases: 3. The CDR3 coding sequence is TGTGCCAGCAGCTTGGCCCTAGCGGGAGTCAATGAGCAGTTCTTC. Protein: CASSLALAGVNEQFF.

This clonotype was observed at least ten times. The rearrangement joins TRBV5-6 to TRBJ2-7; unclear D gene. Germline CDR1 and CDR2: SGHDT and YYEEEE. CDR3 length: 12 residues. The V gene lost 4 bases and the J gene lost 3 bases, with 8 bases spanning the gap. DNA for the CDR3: TGTGCCAGCAGCCGCGTCCGCTACGAGCAGTACTTC. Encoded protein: CASSRVRYEQYF.

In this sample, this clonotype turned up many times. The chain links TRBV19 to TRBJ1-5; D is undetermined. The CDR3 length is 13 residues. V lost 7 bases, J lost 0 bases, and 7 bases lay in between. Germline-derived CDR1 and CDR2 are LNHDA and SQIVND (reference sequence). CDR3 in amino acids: CASTRDSNQPQHF. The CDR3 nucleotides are TGTGCCAGTACGAGAGATAGCAATCAGCCCCAGCATTTT.

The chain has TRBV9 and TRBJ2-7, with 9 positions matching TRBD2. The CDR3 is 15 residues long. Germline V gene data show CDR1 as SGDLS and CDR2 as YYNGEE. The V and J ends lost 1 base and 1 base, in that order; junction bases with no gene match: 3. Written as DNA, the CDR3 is TGTGCCAGCAGCGTACGGAGCGGGAGGTCCTACGAGCAGTACTTC. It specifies CASSVRSGRSYEQYF.

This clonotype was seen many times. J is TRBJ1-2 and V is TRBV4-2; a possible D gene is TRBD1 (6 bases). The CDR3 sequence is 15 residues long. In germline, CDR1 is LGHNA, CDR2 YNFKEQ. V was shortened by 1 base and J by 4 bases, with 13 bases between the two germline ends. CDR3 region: CASSQATTGSYGYTF. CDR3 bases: TGTGCCAGCAGCCAAGCAACAACAGGGAGCTATGGCTACACCTTC.

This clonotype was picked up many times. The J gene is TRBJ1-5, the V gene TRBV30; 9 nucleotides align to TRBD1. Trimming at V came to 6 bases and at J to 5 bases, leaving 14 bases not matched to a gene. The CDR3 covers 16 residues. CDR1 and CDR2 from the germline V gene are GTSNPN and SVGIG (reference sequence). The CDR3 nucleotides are TGTGCCTGCACAATTCCGGGACAGGGAGTCCATCAGCCCCAGCATTTT. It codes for CACTIPGQGVHQPQHF.

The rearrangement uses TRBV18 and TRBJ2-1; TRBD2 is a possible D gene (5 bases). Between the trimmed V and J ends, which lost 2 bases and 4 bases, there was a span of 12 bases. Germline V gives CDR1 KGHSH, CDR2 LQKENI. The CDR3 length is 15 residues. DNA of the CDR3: TGTGCCAGCTCACCAACGGGGATTGAGTACAATGAGCAGTTCTTC. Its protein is CASSPTGIEYNEQFF.

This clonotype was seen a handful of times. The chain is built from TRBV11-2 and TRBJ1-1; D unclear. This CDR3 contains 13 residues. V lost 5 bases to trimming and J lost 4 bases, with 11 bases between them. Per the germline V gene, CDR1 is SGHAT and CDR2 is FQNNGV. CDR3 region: CASSQSRPTEAFF. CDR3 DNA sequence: TGTGCCAGCAGCCAGTCCAGGCCCACTGAAGCTTTCTTT.

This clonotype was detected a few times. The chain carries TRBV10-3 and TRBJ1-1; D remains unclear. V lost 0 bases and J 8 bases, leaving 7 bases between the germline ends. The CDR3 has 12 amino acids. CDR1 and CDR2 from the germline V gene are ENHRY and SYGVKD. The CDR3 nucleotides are TGTGCCATCAGTGAGTCGGAGTACGAAGCTTTCTTT. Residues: CAISESEYEAFF.

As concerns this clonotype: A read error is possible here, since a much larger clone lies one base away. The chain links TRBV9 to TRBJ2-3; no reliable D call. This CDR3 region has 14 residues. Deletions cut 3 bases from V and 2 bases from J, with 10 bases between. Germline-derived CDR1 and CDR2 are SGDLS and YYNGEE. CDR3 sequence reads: CASSGNGSTDTQYF. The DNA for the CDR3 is TGTGCCAGCAGCGGCAACGGGTCCACAGATACGCAGTATTTT.